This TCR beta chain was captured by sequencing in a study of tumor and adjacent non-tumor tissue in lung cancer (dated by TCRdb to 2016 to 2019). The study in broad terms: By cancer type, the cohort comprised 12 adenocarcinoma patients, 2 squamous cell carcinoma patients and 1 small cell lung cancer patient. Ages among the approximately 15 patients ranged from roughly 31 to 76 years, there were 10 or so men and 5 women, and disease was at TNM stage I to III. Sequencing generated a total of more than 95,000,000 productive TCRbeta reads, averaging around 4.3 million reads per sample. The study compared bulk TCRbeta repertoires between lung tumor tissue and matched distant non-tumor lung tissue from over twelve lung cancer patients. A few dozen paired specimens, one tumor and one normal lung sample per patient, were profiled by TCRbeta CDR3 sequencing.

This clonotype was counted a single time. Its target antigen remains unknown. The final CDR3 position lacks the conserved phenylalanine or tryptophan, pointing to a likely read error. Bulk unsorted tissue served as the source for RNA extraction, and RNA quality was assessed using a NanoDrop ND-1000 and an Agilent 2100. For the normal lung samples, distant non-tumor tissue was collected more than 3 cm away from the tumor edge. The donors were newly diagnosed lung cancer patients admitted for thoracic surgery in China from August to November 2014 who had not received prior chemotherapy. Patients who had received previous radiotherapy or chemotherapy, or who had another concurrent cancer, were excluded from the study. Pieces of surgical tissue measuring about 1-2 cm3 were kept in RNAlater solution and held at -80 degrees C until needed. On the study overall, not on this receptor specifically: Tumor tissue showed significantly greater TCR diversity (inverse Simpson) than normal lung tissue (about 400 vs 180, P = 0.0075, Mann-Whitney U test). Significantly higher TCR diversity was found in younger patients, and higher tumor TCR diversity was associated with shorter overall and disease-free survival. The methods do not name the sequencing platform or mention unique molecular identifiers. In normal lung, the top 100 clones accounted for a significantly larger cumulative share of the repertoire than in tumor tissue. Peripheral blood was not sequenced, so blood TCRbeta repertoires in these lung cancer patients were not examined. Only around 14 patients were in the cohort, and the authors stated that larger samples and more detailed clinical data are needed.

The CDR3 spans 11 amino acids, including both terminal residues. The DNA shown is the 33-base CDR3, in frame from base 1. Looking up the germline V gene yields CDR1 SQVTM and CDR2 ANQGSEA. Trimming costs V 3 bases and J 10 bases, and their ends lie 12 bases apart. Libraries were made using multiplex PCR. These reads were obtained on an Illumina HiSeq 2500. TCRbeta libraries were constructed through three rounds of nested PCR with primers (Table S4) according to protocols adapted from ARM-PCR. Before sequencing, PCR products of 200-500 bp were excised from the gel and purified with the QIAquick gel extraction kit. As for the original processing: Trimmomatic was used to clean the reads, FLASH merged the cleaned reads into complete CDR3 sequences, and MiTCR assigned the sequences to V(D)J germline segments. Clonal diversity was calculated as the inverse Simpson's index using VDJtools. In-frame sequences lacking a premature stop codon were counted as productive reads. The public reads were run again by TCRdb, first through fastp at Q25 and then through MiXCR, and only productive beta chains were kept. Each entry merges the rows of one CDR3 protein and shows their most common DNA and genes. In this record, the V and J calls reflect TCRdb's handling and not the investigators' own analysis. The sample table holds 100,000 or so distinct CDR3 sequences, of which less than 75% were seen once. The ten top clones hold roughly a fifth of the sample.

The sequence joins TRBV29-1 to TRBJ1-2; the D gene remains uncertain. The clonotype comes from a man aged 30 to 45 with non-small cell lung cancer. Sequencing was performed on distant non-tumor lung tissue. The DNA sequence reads TGCAGCGTTGAGATCGCTGATGACTACACCTCC. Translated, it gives CSVEIADDYTS.